This T cell receptor (beta chain) appears in the sequencing data of a study of blood T cell repertoires in COVID-19. Study overall: Whether acute or convalescent, the COVID-19 samples came from the United States, Italy and Spain.

In the authors' workflow: Quantification of nucleated cells was approximated via reference gene primer amplification. TCRdb's copy holds only in-frame clones and misses some; the assay was immunoSEQ multiplex PCR. D and trimming come from the DNA, and the V and J calls and clone size come from that table. The sample contains some 380,000 clones, 81% of which appear only once. Per the germline V gene, CDR1 is MNHEY and CDR2 is SVGAGI. The V end was cut by 2 bases, the J end by 2 bases, with 6 bases between. There are 13 residues in the CDR3. The clonotype originates from a human donor with acute or convalescent COVID-19. The donor label of this sample is uncertain. V usage is TRBV6-5 and J usage is TRBJ1-2; no reliable D call. Specimen: peripheral blood. CDR3 DNA: TGTGCCAGCAGTTACCAACAGAACTATGGCTACACCTTC. Translation gives CASSYQQNYGYTF.